This TCR beta chain was recovered during a study of shared clonotypes between healthy human individuals. Notes on the study in general: Only blood samples were collected, and tissue repertoires likely differ. Clonotype sharing among donors, it was expected, would be affected by sequencing depth. Larger richness was generally estimated for naive than memory subsets.

CDR3 length: 19 residues. The trim removed 2 bases at V and 5 bases at J, leaving 10 bases unmatched. Germline CDR1 reads MGHRA; CDR2 reads YSYEKL. Assay: immunoSEQ multiplex PCR; the TCRdb copy retains only in-frame clones and omits some. The table shows approximately 1,500,000 clones, with roughly 96% occurring only once. Comment on this clone: Its antigen remains unidentified.

The clonotype comes from a man aged 30 to 39 in good health. The sample consisted of naive CD4+ T cells sorted from blood. Subset noted: CD45RA+ positively selected. V and J are TRBV4-1 and TRBJ2-2; 14 bases map to TRBD2. The CDR3 spells CASSQFPGLAGESTGELFF. In DNA form, the CDR3 reads TGCGCCAGCAGCCAATTCCCGGGACTAGCGGGAGAATCTACCGGGGAGCTGTTTTTT.